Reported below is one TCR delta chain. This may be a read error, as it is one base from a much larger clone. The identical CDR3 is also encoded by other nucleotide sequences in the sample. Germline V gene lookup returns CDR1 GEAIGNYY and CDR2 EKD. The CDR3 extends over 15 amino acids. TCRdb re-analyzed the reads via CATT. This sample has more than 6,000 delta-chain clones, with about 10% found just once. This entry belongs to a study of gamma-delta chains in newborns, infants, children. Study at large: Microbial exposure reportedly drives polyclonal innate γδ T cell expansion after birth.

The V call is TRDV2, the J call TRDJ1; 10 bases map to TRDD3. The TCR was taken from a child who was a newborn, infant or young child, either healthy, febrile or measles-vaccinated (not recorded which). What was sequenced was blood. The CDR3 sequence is CACDLLGDTSDKLIF. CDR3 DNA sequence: TGTGCCTGTGACTTATTGGGGGATACCTCCGATAAACTTATCTTT.